The 22 T cell receptor beta chains given below trace back to one sample, sequenced in a study of blood T cell repertoires in COVID-19. Produced via immunoSEQ multiplex PCR; TCRdb's table is partial and in-frame only. This sample yields approximately 70,000 clones, of which approximately 90% are seen a single time; approximately 8% belongs to the top ten. The sample comprised peripheral blood. The receptors derive from a human donor in a cohort sampled during active COVID-19.

The chain uses TRBV7-9 and TRBJ1-3; 7 bases are shared with TRBD1. In germline, CDR1 is SEHNR, CDR2 FQNEAQ (reference sequence). CDR3 length equals 15 residues. V shed 6 bases, J shed 2 bases, and the junction held 7 bases outside the gene matches. The DNA of the CDR3 is TGTGCCAGCAGACGACAGGGCAAACCTGGAAACACCATATATTTT. Translation gives CASRRQGKPGNTIYF.

The chain uses TRBV30 and TRBJ1-2, with D maybe TRBD1 (5 bases). The CDR3 consists of 12 residues. In germline, CDR1 is GTSNPN, CDR2 SVGIG (reference sequence). Trimming cost V 2 bases and J 3 bases, with 7 bases left between them. This chain's CDR3 is CAWSTGHYGYTF. CDR3 sequence (DNA): TGTGCCTGGAGTACAGGCCACTATGGCTACACCTTC.

CDR3 DNA: TGTGCCAGCTCACCACGGAGGGGGGGCACTGAAGCTTTCTTT. Its protein is CASSPRRGGTEAFF. This chain uses TRBV18 with TRBJ1-1; a possible D gene is TRBD1 (6 bases). Trimming left V 1 base short and J 4 bases short, with 10 bases between. Germline V gene lookup returns CDR1 KGHSH and CDR2 LQKENI. The CDR3 is made up of 14 amino acids.

This chain links TRBV5-4 with TRBJ1-3, with D unclear. The V gene's germline CDR1 is SGHNT and CDR2 YYREEE (reference sequence). V was clipped by 2 bases and J by 2 bases, with 8 bases between them. The CDR3 is 14 residues long. As DNA, the CDR3 is TGTGCCAGCAGCTTCCTCCCTACTGGAAACACCATATATTTT. It encodes CASSFLPTGNTIYF. Together with reference TRBV5-4 and TRBJ1-3, the CDR3 gives the full variable domain: ETGVTQSPTHLIKTRGQQVTLRCSSQSGHNTVSWYQQALGQGPQFIFQYYREEENGRGNFPPRFSGLQFPNYSSELNVNALELDDSALYLCASSFLPTGNTIYFGEGSWLTVV.

V usage is TRBV10-3 and J usage is TRBJ2-7; TRBD1 agrees at 9 bases. CDR3 length: 14 amino acids. The J segment lost 2 bases and the V segment lost 6 bases, leaving 5 bases of the junction unmatched. Germline V gives CDR1 ENHRY, CDR2 SYGVKD. The CDR3 sequence is CAIRADRGAYEQYF. In nucleotides, the CDR3 is TGTGCCATCAGGGCGGACAGGGGCGCCTACGAGCAGTACTTC.

This chain joins TRBV6-1 and TRBJ2-7, with a weak D call TRBD1 (6 bases). The CDR3 is made up of 14 amino acids. Germline loops: CDR1 MNHNS, CDR2 SASEGT. Trimming shortened V by 1 base and J by 4 bases, and 11 bases separated the two germline ends. The CDR3 DNA sequence: TGTGCCAGCAGTGAAGGTGGGACACCTTACGAGCAGTACTTC. This encodes CASSEGGTPYEQYF.

The chain uses TRBV11-2 and TRBJ1-2, with D perhaps TRBD1 (5 bases). Germline-derived CDR1 and CDR2 are SGHAT and FQNNGV. The CDR3 has 14 amino acids. Trimming removed 2 bases from V and 7 bases from J, with 14 bases in between. CDR3 region: CASSLKGRGGGYTF. The CDR3 DNA follows: TGTGCCAGCAGCTTAAAAGGGAGGGGAGGTGGCTACACCTTC.

The CDR3 region is CASSLGQGSGYTF. The CDR3 bases are TGTGCCAGCAGCTTAGGACAGGGGTCTGGCTACACCTTC. The rearrangement uses TRBV7-2 and TRBJ1-2; 8 bases map to TRBD1. The CDR3 contains 13 residues. Germline CDR1 SGHTA, CDR2 FQGNSA. V lost 1 base and J lost 7; bases outside the gene matches: 2.

CDR3 residues: CASSYSTPGLIYEQYF. Here the CDR3 DNA reads TGTGCCAGCAGTTACTCGACCCCGGGACTGATCTACGAGCAGTACTTC. This chain uses TRBV6-5 with TRBJ2-7; TRBD2 is a possible D gene (6 bases). Trimming took off 0 bases at V and 3 bases at J, with 15 bases between the two ends. The CDR3 has 16 residues. Germline V lookup: CDR1 MNHEY, CDR2 SVGAGI.

The chain combines TRBV11-2 with TRBJ1-1, with 8 bases fitting TRBD1. Germline CDR1 is SGHAT and CDR2 is FQNNGV. The ends lost 6 bases at V and 1 base at J; junction bases unmatched: 7. The CDR3 is 15 residues long. The CDR3 DNA reads as TGTGCCAGCAGTCCCCCGGGACAGGAGAACACTGAAGCTTTCTTT. The encoded protein is CASSPPGQENTEAFF.

This chain uses TRBV10-3 with TRBJ1-2; D might be TRBD1 (5 bases). The length of the CDR3 is 13 residues. Trimming took off 3 bases at V and 7 bases at J, with 12 bases between the two ends. Germline assignment: CDR1 ENHRY and CDR2 SYGVKD. The CDR3 loop is CAISDRQGLGYTF. The DNA for the CDR3 is TGTGCCATCAGTGATAGGCAGGGCCTTGGCTACACCTTC.

The J gene is TRBJ1-1, the V gene TRBV5-1; 8 nucleotides line up with TRBD1. Germline V lookup: CDR1 SGHRS, CDR2 YFSETQ. After removal of 2 bases from V and 0 bases from J, the junction contained 6 bases not matched to a gene. The CDR3 totals 16 residues. CDR3 nucleotides: TGCGCCAGCAGCTTCATACAGGGGGGGCTGAACACTGAAGCTTTCTTT. Protein: CASSFIQGGLNTEAFF.

This clone was picked up one time. In DNA form, the CDR3 reads TGTGCCATCAGTGACGACAGTTTTGGCAATCAGCCCCAGCATTTT. It codes for CAISDDSFGNQPQHF. The chain links TRBV10-3 to TRBJ1-5; D is possibly TRBD1 (5 bases). V was pared by 3 bases and J by 2 bases, with 11 bases between. Per germline, CDR1 ENHRY and CDR2 SYGVKD. The CDR3 consists of 15 residues.

V usage is TRBV30 and J usage is TRBJ1-1; tentatively, D is TRBD1 (6 bases). This CDR3 has 21 residues. V lost 0 bases and J 4 bases, leaving 33 bases between the germline ends. The germline CDR1 and CDR2 sequences are GTSNPN and SVGIG (reference sequence). CDR3: CAWSVFPMVNGQPLWGTEAFF. The CDR3 DNA sequence: TGTGCCTGGAGTGTATTCCCAATGGTAAATGGACAGCCTCTTTGGGGCACTGAAGCTTTCTTT.

The chain recombines TRBV27 with TRBJ1-2; D possibly corresponds to TRBD1 (6 bases). The CDR3 spans 12 residues. Germline values: CDR1 MNHEY, CDR2 SMNVEV (reference sequence). V lost 10 bases and J 6 bases, leaving 15 bases between the germline ends. The CDR3 DNA reads TGTGCCACGGGCGGGGGGGCAAATGGCTACACCTTC. This encodes CATGGGANGYTF.

In nucleotides, the CDR3 is TGTGCCAGTAGTATAACTAGCGGGGAGTACGAGCAGTACTTC. Encoded protein: CASSITSGEYEQYF. The V call is TRBV19, the J call TRBJ2-7; 10 bases agree with TRBD2. Germline trimming cut 2 bases from V and 4 bases from J; bases unmatched to any gene: 2. Germline CDR1 is LNHDA and CDR2 is SQIVND (reference sequence). The CDR3 covers 14 residues.

The chain has TRBV5-4 and TRBJ1-2; possibly TRBD1 for D (6 bases). The CDR3 is 15 residues long. Germline lookup yields CDR1 SGHNT and CDR2 YYREEE (reference sequence). Trimming took 0 bases from V and 3 from J, leaving 12 bases between them. This CDR3 reads CASSLAGADHYGYTF. CDR3 DNA: TGTGCCAGCAGCTTGGCAGGGGCAGATCACTATGGCTACACCTTC.

This rearrangement joins TRBV11-1 to TRBJ2-7, with TRBD2 identical over 7 bases. CDR1 and CDR2 (germline): SGHAT, FQDESV (reference sequence). The J segment lost 4 bases and the V segment lost 4 bases, leaving 4 bases of the junction unmatched. The CDR3 length is 13 residues. The CDR3 DNA reads as TGTGCCAGCAGCTCGGGGGGATCATACGAGCAGTACTTC. Protein: CASSSGGSYEQYF. Combining the CDR3 with reference TRBV11-1 and TRBJ2-7 gives the whole variable domain EAEVAQSPRYKITEKSQAVAFWCDPISGHATLYWYRQILGQGPELLVQFQDESVVDDSQLPKDRFSAERLKGVDSTLKIQPAELGDSAMYLCASSSGGSYEQYFGPGTRLTVT.

The rearrangement uses TRBV18 and TRBJ1-2; tentative D call: TRBD1 (6 bases). V was trimmed by 3 bases and J by 5 bases, leaving 16 bases between them. The CDR3 length is 15 residues. Germline V gene lookup returns CDR1 KGHSH and CDR2 LQKENI. DNA of the CDR3: TGTGCCAGCTCACCCTCCGACAGGTTATATTATGGCTACACCTTC. Its translation is CASSPSDRLYYGYTF.

V gene TRBV28 combines with J gene TRBJ2-5; TRBD2 might be the D (6 bases). This CDR3 comprises 15 residues. Germline loops: CDR1 MDHEN, CDR2 SYDVKM. The ends were cut back, 7 bases at V and 5 bases at J, with 20 bases in the middle. CDR3 protein: CASTLAGFEGETQYF. The CDR3, as DNA: TGTGCCAGCACCTTGGCGGGGTTTGAGGGGGAGACCCAGTACTTC.

The chain is built from TRBV5-1 and TRBJ2-3, with 7 nucleotides matching TRBD1. J was trimmed by 0 bases and V by 4 bases; bases with no gene match: 8. The CDR3 spans 16 residues. The V gene's germline CDR1 is SGHRS and CDR2 YFSETQ. The CDR3 loop reads CASSPNTGQSTDTQYF. The CDR3 DNA sequence: TGCGCCAGCAGCCCTAACACGGGACAGAGCACAGATACGCAGTATTTT.

This clone was observed a few times. V usage is TRBV6-5 and J usage is TRBJ2-7; tentatively, D is TRBD1 (6 bases). Trimming shortened V by 6 bases and J by 6 bases, and 18 bases separated the two germline ends. Germline V lookup: CDR1 MNHEY, CDR2 SVGAGI. The CDR3 is made up of 14 amino acids. The CDR3 region is CASSRTVAGPEQYF. CDR3 coding DNA: TGTGCCAGCAGCAGGACAGTGGCTGGACCCGAGCAGTACTTC.